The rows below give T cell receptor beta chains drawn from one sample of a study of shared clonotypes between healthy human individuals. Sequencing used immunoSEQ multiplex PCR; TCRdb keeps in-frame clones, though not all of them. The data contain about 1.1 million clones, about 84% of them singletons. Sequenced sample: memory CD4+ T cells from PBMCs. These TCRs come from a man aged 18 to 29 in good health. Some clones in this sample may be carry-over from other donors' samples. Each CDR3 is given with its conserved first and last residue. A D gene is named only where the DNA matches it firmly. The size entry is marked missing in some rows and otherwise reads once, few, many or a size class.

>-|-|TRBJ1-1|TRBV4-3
CASSQDRGRTVASAFF
TGCGCCAGCAGCCAAGATCGGGGCAGGACGGTTGCTTCAGCTTTCTTT
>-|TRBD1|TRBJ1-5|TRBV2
CASSFRDRRDSNQPQHF
TGTGCCAGCAGTTTCCGGGACAGGAGAGATAGCAATCAGCCCCAGCATTTT
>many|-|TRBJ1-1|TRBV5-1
CASSDPGGNTEAFF
TGCGCCAGCAGCGACCCCGGAGGGAACACTGAAGCTTTCTTT
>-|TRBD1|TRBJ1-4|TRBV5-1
CASSTTGWEEKLFF
TGCGCCAGCAGCACGACAGGGTGGGAAGAAAAACTGTTTTTT
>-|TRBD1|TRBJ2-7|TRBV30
CAWSLVGTGAYEQYF
TGTGCCTGGAGTCTAGTGGGGACAGGGGCCTACGAGCAGTACTTC
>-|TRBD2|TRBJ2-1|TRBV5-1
CASNPLASDNEQFF
TGCGCCAGCAATCCACTAGCGAGCGACAATGAGCAGTTCTTC
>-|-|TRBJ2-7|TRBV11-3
CASSLDPRGLVEQYF
TGTGCCAGCAGCTTAGACCCACGGGGCCTAGTCGAGCAGTACTTC
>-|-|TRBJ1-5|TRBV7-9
CASSLRWDQPQHF
TGTGCCAGCAGCTTACGGTGGGACCAGCCCCAGCATTTT
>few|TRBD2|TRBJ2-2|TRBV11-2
CASSFTSGAPGELFF
TGTGCCAGCAGCTTTACTAGCGGGGCCCCCGGGGAGCTGTTTTTT
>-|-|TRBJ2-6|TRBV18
CASPERPGRSFSGANVLTF
TGTGCCAGCCCAGAGCGGCCGGGCAGGTCGTTCTCTGGGGCCAACGTCCTGACTTTC
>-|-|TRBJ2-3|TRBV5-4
CASSLYRGTSTDTQYF
TGTGCCAGCAGCTTGTATCGGGGGACTAGCACAGATACGCAGTATTTT
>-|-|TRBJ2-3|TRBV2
CASVMTDTQYF
TGTGCCAGCGTTATGACAGATACGCAGTATTTT
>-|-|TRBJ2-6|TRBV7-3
CASSLGPGAGANVLTF
TGTGCCAGCAGCTTGGGTCCGGGTGCCGGGGCCAACGTCCTGACTTTC
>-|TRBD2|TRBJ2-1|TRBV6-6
CASTRPGRADNEQFF
TGTGCCAGCACTCGGCCCGGGAGGGCCGACAATGAGCAGTTCTTC
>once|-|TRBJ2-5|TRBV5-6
CASSDRRVGQETQYF
TGTGCCAGCAGTGATCGTAGGGTGGGCCAAGAGACCCAGTACTTC
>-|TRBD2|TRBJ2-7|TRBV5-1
CASSLAAGGVEEQYF
TGCGCCAGCAGCTTGGCAGCGGGAGGTGTAGAAGAGCAGTACTTC
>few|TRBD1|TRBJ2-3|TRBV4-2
CASSQPGTGTDTQYF
TGTGCCAGCAGCCAACCTGGGACAGGGACAGATACGCAGTATTTT
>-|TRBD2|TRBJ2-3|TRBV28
CASSGLAGGTDTQYF
TGTGCCAGCAGCGGACTAGCGGGAGGTACAGATACGCAGTATTTT
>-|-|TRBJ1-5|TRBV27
CASSLQGFEQPQHF
TGTGCCAGCAGTTTACAGGGTTTCGAGCAGCCCCAGCATTTT
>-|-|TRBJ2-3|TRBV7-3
CASSVGDFLTDTQYF
TGTGCCAGCAGCGTAGGAGACTTTCTCACAGATACGCAGTATTTT
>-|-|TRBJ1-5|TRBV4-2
CASSQGTGRNQPQHF
TGTGCCAGCAGCCAAGGAACAGGGCGGAATCAGCCCCAGCATTTT
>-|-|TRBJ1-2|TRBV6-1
CASSEDTGGPDYGYTF
TGTGCCAGCAGTGAAGATACCGGAGGGCCGGACTATGGCTACACCTTC
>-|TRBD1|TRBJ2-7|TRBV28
CASRQPGGGSREQYF
TGTGCCAGCCGTCAACCAGGGGGCGGGTCGCGAGAGCAGTACTTC
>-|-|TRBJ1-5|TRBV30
CAWSASEQPQHF
TGTGCCTGGAGTGCGAGTGAACAGCCCCAGCATTTT
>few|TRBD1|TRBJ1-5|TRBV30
CAWRGQGAAQPQHF
TGTGCCTGGAGGGGACAGGGGGCAGCTCAGCCCCAGCATTTT
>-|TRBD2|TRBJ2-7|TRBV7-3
CASSSPEAGGHGEQYF
TGTGCCAGCAGCTCCCCTGAAGCGGGAGGTCACGGCGAGCAGTACTTC
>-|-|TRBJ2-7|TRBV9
CASSDRDNYDEQYF
TGTGCCAGCAGCGACCGGGATAATTATGACGAGCAGTACTTC
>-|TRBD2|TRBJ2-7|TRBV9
CASSVGLAGPYEQYF
TGTGCCAGCAGCGTAGGACTAGCGGGGCCCTACGAGCAGTACTTC
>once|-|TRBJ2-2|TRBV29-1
CSVERGIDTGELFF
TGCAGCGTTGAAAGAGGGATAGACACCGGGGAGCTGTTTTTT
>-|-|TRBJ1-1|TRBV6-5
CASSYRWGREAFF
TGTGCCAGCAGTTACCGTTGGGGGCGAGAAGCTTTCTTT
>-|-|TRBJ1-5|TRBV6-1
CASSETLQGSPNQPQHF
TGTGCCAGCAGTGAAACTTTACAGGGATCCCCTAATCAGCCCCAGCATTTT
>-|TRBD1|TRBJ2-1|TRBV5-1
CASRPTGGEQFF
TGCGCCAGCAGGCCCACAGGGGGCGAGCAGTTCTTC
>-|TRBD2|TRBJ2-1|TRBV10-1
CASSGGDYNEQFF
TGCGCCAGCAGCGGGGGGGACTACAATGAGCAGTTCTTC
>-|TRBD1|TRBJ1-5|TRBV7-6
CASSSGTGIQPQHF
TGTGCCAGCAGCTCCGGGACAGGGATTCAGCCCCAGCATTTT
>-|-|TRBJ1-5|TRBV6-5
CASSKGYSQPQHF
TGTGCCAGCAGTAAAGGGTATAGTCAGCCCCAGCATTTT
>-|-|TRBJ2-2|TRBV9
CASSGTKNTGELFF
TGTGCCAGCAGCGGGACGAAGAACACCGGGGAGCTGTTTTTT
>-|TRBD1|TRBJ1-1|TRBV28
CASSLPGQRNTEAFF
TGTGCCAGCAGTTTACCGGGACAGAGGAACACTGAAGCTTTCTTT
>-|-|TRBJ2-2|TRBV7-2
CASSLVQLRTANTGELFF
TGTGCCAGCAGCTTAGTCCAATTGAGGACAGCGAACACCGGGGAGCTGTTTTTT
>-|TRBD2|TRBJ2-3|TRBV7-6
CASSLVEREAHLTDTQYF
TGTGCCAGCAGCTTAGTTGAGCGGGAGGCTCACCTCACAGATACGCAGTATTTT
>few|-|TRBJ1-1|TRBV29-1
CSAKYGGGTEAFF
TGCAGCGCAAAGTATGGGGGTGGCACTGAAGCTTTCTTT
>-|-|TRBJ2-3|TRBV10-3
CAISETDSSTDTQYF
TGTGCCATCAGTGAGACCGACAGTAGCACAGATACGCAGTATTTT
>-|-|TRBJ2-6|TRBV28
CASRWGETGANVLTF
TGTGCCAGCAGATGGGGAGAGACTGGGGCCAACGTCCTGACTTTC
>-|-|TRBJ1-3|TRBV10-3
CATNGGTRNTIYF
TGTGCCACCAATGGTGGAACCCGAAACACCATATATTTT
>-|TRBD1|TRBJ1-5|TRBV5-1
CASSPWDRSGPQHF
TGCGCCAGCAGCCCCTGGGACAGGTCAGGGCCCCAGCATTTT
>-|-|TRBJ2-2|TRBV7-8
CASSLVSVGGGINGELFF
TGTGCCAGCAGCTTAGTATCCGTGGGAGGAGGGATAAACGGGGAGCTGTTTTTT
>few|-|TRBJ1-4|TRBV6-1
CASGADFSAEKLFF
TGTGCCAGCGGAGCGGATTTCAGCGCAGAAAAACTGTTTTTT
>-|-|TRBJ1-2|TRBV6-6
CASSYEGRNYGYTF
TGTGCCAGCAGTTACGAGGGGAGAAACTATGGCTACACCTTC
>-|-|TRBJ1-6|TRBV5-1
CASSLEGGNSPLHF
TGCGCCAGCAGCTTGGAGGGGGGTAATTCACCCCTCCACTTT
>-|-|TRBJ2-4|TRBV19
CASEGSAKNIQYF
TGTGCCTCCGAGGGGTCGGCCAAAAACATTCAGTACTTC
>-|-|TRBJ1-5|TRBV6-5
CASSYFAGQPQHF
TGTGCCAGCAGTTACTTTGCGGGGCAGCCCCAGCATTTT